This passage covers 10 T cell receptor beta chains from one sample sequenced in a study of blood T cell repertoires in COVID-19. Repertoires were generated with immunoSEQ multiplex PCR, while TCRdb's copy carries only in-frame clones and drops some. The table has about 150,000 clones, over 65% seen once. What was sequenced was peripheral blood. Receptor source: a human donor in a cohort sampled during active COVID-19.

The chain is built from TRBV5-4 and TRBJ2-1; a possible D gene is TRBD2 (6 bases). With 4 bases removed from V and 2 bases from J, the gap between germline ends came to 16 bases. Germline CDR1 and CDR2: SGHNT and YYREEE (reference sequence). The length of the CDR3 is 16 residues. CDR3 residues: CASSVRGGATYNEQFF. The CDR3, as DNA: TGTGCCAGCAGCGTCCGTGGCGGGGCCACCTACAATGAGCAGTTCTTC. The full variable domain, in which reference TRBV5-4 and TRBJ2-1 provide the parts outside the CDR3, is ETGVTQSPTHLIKTRGQQVTLRCSSQSGHNTVSWYQQALGQGPQFIFQYYREEENGRGNFPPRFSGLQFPNYSSELNVNALELDDSALYLCASSVRGGATYNEQFFGPGTRLTVL.

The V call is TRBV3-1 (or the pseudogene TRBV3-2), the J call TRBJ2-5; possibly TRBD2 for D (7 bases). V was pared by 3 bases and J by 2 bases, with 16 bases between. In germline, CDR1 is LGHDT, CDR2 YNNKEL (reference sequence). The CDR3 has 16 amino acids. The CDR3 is CASSQGGGGLQETQYF. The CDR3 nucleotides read TGTGCCAGCAGCCAGGGAGGGGGGGGGCTTCAAGAGACCCAGTACTTC.

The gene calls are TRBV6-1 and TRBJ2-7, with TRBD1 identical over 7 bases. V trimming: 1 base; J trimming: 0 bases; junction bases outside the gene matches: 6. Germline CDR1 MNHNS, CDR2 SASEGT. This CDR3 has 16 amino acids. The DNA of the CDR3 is TGTGCCAGCAGTGAAGGGATCGGGACAGCCTCCTACGAGCAGTACGTC. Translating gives CASSEGIGTASYEQYV.

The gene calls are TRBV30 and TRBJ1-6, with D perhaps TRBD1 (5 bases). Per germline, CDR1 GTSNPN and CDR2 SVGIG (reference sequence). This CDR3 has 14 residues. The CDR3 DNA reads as TGTGCTCGGGGTGCGGGGCAGAATAATTCACCCCTCCACTTT. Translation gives CARGAGQNNSPLHF.

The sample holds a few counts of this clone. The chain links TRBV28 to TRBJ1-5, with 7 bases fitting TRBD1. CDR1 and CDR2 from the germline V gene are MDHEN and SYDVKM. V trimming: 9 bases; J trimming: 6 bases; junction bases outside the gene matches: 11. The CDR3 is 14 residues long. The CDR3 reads CASARTGASQPQHF. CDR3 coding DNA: TGTGCCAGTGCCAGAACAGGGGCATCTCAGCCCCAGCATTTT. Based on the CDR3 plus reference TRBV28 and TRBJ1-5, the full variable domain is DVKVTQSSRYLVKRTGEKVFLECVQDMDHENMFWYRQDPGLGLRLIYFSYDVKMKEKGDIPEGYSVSREKKERFSLILESASTNQTSMYLCASARTGASQPQHFGDGTRLSIL.

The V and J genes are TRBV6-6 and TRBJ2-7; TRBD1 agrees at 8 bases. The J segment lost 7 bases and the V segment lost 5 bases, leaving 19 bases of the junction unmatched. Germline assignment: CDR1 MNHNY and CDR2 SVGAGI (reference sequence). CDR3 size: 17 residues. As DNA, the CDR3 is TGTGCCAGCAGTCCTCTTTCCATAGGGACAGGAATCCCTGAGCAGTACTTC. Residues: CASSPLSIGTGIPEQYF.

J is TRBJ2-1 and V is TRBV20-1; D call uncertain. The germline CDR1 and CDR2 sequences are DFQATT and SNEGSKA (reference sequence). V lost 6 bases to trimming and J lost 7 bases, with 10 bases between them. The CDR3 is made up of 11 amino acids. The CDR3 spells CSALLANEQFF. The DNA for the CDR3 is TGCAGTGCCCTTTTGGCTAATGAGCAGTTCTTC.

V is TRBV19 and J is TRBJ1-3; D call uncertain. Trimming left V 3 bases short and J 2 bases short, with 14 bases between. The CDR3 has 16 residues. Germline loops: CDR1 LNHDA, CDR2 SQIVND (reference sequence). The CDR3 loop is CASSMSAGQTGNTIYF. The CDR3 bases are TGTGCCAGTAGTATGTCGGCAGGTCAAACTGGAAACACCATATATTTT. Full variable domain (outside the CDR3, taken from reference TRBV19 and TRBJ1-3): DGGITQSPKYLFRKEGQNVTLSCEQNLNHDAMYWYRQDPGQGLRLIYYSQIVNDFQKGDIAEGYSVSREKKESFPLTVTSAQKNPTAFYLCASSMSAGQTGNTIYFGEGSWLTVV.

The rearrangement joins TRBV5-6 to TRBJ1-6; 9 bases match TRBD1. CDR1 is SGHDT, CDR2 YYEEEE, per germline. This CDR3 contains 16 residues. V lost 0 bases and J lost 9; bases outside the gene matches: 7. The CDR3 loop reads CASSLDRGLQASPLHF. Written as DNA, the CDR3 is TGTGCCAGCAGCTTGGACAGGGGGCTTCAGGCTTCACCCCTCCACTTT. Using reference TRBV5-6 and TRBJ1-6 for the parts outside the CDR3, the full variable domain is DAGVTQSPTHLIKTRGQQVTLRCSPKSGHDTVSWYQQALGQGPQFIFQYYEEEERQRGNFPDRFSGHQFPNYSSELNVNALLLGDSALYLCASSLDRGLQASPLHFGNGTRLTVT.

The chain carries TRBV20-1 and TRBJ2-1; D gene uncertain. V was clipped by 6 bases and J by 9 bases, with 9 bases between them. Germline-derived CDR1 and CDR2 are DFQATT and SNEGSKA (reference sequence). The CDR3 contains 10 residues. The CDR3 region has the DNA TGCAGTGCCCGCGTCGGTGAGCAGTTCTTC. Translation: CSARVGEQFF.